This T cell receptor (beta chain) was documented in a study of early T cells in non-severe SARS-CoV-2 infection. Study in general: Bulk RNA isolated from unsorted whole blood underwent sequencing; chains were not paired.

Study-wide findings and caveats: Anti-spike CD8 specificities were favored by VDJdb matching, whose results missed private and CD4 specificities.

The TCR library protocol was used to attach unique molecular identifiers. These identifiers were attached to individual cDNA molecules. TCRdb used MiXCR to reprocess the 5' RACE reads, holding one entry per CDR3 protein. The sample holds 77,000 or so distinct CDR3 sequences, roughly 15% seen once. V lost 4 bases and J 5 bases, leaving 9 bases between the germline ends. In germline, CDR1 is SGHTA, CDR2 FQGNSA. The CDR3 is 13 amino acids. To note about this clonotype: No antigen is known for it. A much larger clonotype is one base distant, so this may be a read error.

The chain carries TRBV7-2 and TRBJ2-1; possibly TRBD1 for D (5 bases). This clonotype originated in an adult who was a healthcare worker with PCR-confirmed SARS-CoV-2 infection or an uninfected control (not recorded which). Sample: whole blood, taken at baseline. In nucleotides, the CDR3 is TGTGCCAGCAGCTCAGGGAACAACAATGAGCAGTTCTTC. Translation gives CASSSGNNNEQFF.